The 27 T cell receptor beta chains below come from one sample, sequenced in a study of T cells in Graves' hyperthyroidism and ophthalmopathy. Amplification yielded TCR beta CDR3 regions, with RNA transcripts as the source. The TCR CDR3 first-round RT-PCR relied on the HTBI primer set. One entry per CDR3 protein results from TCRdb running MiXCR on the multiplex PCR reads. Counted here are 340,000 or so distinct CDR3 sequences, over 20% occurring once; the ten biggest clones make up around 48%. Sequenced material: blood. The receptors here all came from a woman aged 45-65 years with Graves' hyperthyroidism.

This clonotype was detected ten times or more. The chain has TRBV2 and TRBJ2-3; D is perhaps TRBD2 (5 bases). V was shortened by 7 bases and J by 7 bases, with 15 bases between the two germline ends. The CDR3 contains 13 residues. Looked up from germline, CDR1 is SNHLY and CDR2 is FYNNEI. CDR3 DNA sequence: TGTGCCAGCACGTATAGGGAGCCCAATACGCAGTATTTT. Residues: CASTYREPNTQYF.

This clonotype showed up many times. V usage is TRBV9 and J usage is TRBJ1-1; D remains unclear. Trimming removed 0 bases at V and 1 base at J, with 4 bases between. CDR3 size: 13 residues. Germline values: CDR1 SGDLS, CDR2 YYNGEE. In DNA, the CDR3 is TGTGCCAGCAGCGTAGAAGGGAACACTGAAGCTTTCTTT. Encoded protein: CASSVEGNTEAFF.

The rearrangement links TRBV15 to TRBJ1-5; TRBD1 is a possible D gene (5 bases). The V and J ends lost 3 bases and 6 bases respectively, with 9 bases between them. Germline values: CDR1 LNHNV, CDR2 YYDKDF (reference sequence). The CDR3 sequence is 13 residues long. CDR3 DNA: TGTGCCACCAGCAGGGCAGGGCGTCAGCCCCAGCATTTT. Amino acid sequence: CATSRAGRQPQHF.

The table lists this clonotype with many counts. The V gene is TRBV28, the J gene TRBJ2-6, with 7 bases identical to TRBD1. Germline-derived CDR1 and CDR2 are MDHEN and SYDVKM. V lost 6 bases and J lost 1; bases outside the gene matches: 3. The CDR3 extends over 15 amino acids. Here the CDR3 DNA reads TGTGCCAGCAGACCGACAGGGTCTGGGGCCAACGTCCTGACTTTC. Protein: CASRPTGSGANVLTF.

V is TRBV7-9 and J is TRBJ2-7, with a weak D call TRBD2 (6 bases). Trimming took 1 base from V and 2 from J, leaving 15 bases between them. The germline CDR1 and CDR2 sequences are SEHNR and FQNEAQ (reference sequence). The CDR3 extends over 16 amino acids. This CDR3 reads CASSLGRGRRAYEQYF. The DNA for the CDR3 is TGTGCCAGCAGCTTAGGCCGAGGACGGAGGGCCTACGAGCAGTACTTC.

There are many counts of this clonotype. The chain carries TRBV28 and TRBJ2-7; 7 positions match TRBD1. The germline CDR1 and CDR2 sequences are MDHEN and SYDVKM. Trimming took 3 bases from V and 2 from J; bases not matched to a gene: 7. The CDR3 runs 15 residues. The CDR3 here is CASSLRKGATYEQYF. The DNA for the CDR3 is TGTGCCAGCAGTTTGCGGAAGGGGGCTACCTACGAGCAGTACTTC.

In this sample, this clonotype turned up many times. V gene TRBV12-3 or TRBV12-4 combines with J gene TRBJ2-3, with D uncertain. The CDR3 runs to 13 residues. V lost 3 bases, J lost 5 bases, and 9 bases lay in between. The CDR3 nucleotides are TGTGCCAGCAGTTTCGAGATACAAGATACGCAGTATTTT. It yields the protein CASSFEIQDTQYF.

For the CDR3, the DNA is TGTGCCAGCAGTGGTGGACTAGCGGGATACAATGAGCAGTTCTTC. It yields the protein CASSGGLAGYNEQFF. The chain combines TRBV12-3 or TRBV12-4 with TRBJ2-1; 12 nucleotides line up with TRBD2. The CDR3 sequence is 15 residues long. Losses at the gene ends were 5 bases for V and 4 bases for J; bases not matched to a gene: 3.

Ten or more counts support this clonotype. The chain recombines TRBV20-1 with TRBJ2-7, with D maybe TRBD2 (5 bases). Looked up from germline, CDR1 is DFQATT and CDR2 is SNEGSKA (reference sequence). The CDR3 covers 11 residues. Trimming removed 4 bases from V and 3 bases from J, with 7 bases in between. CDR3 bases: TGCAGTGCTAAAGGACTCTACGAGCAGTACTTC. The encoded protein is CSAKGLYEQYF.

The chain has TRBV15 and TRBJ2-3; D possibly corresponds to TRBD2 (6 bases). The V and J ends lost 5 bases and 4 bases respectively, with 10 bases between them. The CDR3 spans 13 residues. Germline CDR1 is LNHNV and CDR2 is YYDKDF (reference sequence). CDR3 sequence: CATSPGLPDTQYF. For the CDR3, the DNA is TGTGCCACCAGCCCCGGACTACCAGATACGCAGTATTTT.

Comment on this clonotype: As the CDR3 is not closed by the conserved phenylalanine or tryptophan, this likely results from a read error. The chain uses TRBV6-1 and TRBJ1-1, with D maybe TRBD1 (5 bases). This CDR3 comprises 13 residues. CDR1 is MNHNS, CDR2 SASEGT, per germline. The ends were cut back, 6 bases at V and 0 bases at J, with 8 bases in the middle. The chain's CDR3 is CASRGALNTEAFL. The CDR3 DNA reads TGTGCCAGCAGAGGGGCGTTGAACACTGAAGCTTTCCTT.

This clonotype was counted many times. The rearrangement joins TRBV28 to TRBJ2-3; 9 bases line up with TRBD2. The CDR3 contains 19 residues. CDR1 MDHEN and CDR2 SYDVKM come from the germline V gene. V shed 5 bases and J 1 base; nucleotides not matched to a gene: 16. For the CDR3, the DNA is TGTGCCAGCAGTGAGCCAGGGGGTACTAGCGGGCTCCGCACAGATACGCAGTATTTT. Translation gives CASSEPGGTSGLRTDTQYF.

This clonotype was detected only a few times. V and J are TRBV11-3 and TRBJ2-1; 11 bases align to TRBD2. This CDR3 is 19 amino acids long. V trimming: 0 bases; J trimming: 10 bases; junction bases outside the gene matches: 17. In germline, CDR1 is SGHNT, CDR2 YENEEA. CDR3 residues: CASSLDGLAGGHRGPEQFF. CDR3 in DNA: TGTGCCAGCAGCTTAGATGGTCTAGCGGGAGGCCACCGGGGCCCAGAGCAGTTCTTC.

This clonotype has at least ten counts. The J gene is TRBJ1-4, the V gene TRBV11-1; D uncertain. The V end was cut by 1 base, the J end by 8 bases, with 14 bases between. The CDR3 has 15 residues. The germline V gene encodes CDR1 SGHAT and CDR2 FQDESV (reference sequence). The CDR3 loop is CASSLGGRPAEKLFF. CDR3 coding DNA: TGTGCCAGCAGCTTAGGAGGACGGCCTGCCGAAAAACTGTTTTTT.

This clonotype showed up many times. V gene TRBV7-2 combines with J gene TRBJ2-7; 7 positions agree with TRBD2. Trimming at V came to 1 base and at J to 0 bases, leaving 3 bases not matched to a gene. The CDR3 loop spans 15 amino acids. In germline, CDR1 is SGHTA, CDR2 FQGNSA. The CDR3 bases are TGTGCCAGCAGCTTAGTCGGGGGGAGCTCCTACGAGCAGTACTTC. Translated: CASSLVGGSSYEQYF.

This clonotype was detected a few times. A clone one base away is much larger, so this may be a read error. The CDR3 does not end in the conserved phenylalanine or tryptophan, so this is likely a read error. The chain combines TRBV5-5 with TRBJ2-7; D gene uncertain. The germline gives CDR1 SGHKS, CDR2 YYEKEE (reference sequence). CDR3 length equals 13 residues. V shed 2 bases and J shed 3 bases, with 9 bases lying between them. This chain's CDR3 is CASSFGQHYEQYL. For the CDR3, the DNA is TGTGCCAGCAGCTTCGGGCAGCACTACGAGCAGTACCTC.

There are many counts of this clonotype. The CDR3 sequence is CASSLRLAGAGETQYF. The CDR3 DNA reads as TGTGCCAGCAGTTTACGACTAGCGGGAGCTGGGGAGACCCAGTACTTC. The chain employs TRBV12-3 or TRBV12-4 and TRBJ2-5; 12 nucleotides align to TRBD2. There are 16 residues in the CDR3. Trimming at V came to 2 bases and at J to 5 bases, leaving 6 bases not matched to a gene.

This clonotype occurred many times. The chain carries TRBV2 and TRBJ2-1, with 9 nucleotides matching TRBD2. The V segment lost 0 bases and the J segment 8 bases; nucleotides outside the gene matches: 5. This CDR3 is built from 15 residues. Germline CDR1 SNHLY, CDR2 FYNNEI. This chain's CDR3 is CASSEAWAGGHEQFF. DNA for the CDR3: TGTGCCAGCAGTGAAGCATGGGCGGGAGGGCATGAGCAGTTCTTC.

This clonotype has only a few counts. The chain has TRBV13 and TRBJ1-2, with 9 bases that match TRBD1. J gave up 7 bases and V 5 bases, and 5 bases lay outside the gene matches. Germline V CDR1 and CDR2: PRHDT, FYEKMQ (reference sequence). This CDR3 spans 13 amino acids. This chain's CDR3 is CASSPGQGLGYTF. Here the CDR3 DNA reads TGTGCCAGCAGCCCCGGACAGGGGCTTGGCTACACCTTC. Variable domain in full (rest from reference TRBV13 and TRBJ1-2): AAGVIQSPRHLIKEKRETATLKCYPIPRHDTVYWYQQGPGQDPQFLISFYEKMQSDKGSIPDRFSAQQFSDYHSELNMSSLELGDSALYFCASSPGQGLGYTFGSGTRLTVV.

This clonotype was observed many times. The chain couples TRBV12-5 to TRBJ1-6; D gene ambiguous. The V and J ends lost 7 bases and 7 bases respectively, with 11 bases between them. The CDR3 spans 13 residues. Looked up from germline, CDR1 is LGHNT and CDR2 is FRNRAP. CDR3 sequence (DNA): TGTGCTAGTGCGAGGGCCATAAATTCACCCCTCCACTTT. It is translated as CASARAINSPLHF.

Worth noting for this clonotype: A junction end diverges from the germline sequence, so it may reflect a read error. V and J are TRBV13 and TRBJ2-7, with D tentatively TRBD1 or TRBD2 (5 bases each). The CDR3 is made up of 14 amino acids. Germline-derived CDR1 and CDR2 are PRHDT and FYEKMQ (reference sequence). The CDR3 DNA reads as TGTGCCAGCGGCTTCGGCAGGGACCTCTACGAGCAGTACTTC. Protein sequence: CASGFGRDLYEQYF.

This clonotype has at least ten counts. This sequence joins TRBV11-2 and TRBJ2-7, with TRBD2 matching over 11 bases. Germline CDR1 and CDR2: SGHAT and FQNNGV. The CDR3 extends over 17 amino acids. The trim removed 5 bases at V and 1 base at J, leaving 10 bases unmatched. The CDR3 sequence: CASSAWGLADKSYEQYF. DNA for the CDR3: TGTGCCAGCAGCGCATGGGGACTAGCGGACAAATCCTACGAGCAGTACTTC. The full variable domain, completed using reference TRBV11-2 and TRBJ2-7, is EAGVAQSPRYKIIEKRQSVAFWCNPISGHATLYWYQQILGQGPKLLIQFQNNGVVDDSQLPKDRFSAERLKGVDSTLKIQPAKLEDSAVYLCASSAWGLADKSYEQYFGPGTRLTVT.

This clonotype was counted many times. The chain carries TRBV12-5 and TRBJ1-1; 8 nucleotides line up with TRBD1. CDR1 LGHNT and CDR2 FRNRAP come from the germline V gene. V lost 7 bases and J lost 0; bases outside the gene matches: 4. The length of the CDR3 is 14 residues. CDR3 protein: CASALQGVNTEAFF. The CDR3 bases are TGTGCTAGTGCCTTACAGGGGGTGAACACTGAAGCTTTCTTT.

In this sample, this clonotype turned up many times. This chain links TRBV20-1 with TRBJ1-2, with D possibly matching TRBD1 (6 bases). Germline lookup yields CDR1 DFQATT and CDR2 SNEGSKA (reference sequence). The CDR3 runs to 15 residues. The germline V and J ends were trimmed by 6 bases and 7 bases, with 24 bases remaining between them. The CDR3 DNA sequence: TGCAGTGCAGGGGGAGTAATCCGAGGGATATCTGGCTACACCTTC. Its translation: CSAGGVIRGISGYTF.

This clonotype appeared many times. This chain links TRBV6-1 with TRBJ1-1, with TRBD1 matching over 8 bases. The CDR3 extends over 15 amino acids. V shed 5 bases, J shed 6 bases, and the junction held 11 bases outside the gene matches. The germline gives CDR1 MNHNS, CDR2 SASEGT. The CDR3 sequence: CASSSGGVRIAEAFF. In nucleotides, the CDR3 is TGTGCCAGCAGTTCAGGGGGCGTACGGATCGCTGAAGCTTTCTTT.

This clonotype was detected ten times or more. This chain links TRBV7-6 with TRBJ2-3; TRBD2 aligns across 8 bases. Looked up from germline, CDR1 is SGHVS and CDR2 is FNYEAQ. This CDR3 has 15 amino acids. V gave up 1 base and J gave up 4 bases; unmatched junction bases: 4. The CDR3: CASSLGTGGPDTQYF. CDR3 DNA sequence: TGTGCCAGCAGCTTAGGAACGGGGGGGCCAGATACGCAGTATTTT.

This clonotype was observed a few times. CDR3 in DNA: TGCAGTGCTAATCCCGCGGGGGTTAGACATGAGCAGTTCTTC. Encoded protein: CSANPAGVRHEQFF. The J gene is TRBJ2-1, the V gene TRBV20-1; 7 nucleotides line up with TRBD2. The CDR3 contains 14 residues. V was clipped by 4 bases and J by 8 bases; unmatched bases: 11. Germline CDR1 and CDR2: DFQATT and SNEGSKA (reference sequence).